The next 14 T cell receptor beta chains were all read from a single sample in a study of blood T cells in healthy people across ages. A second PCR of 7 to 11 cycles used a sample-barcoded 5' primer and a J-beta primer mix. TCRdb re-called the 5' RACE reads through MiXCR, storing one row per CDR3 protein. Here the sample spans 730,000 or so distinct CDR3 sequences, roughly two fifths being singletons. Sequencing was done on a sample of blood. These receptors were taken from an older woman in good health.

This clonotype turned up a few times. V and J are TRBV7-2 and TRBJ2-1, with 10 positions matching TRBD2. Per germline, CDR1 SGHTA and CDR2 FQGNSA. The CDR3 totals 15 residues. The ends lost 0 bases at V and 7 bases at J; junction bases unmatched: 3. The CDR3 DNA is TGTGCCAGCAGCTTAGCAGCGGGAGGGAAGAATGAGCAGTTCTTC. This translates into CASSLAAGGKNEQFF.

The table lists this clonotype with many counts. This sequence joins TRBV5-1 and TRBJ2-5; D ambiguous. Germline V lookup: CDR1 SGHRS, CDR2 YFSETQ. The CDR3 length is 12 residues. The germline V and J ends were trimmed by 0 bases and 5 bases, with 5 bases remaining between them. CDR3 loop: CASSLDGETQYF. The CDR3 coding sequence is TGCGCCAGCAGCTTGGACGGTGAGACCCAGTACTTC.

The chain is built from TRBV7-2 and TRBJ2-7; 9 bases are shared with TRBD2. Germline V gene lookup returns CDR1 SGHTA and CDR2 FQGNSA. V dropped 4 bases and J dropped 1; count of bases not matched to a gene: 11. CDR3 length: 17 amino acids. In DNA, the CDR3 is TGTGCCAGCAGCTACTCTAAGGGACTAGCACGATCCTACGAGCAGTACTTC. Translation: CASSYSKGLARSYEQYF.

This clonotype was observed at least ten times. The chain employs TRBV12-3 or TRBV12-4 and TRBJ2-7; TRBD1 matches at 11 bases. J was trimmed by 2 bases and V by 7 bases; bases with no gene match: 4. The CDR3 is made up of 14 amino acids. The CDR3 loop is CASTPGQGAYEQYF. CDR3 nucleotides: TGTGCCAGCACGCCGGGACAGGGGGCCTACGAGCAGTACTTC.

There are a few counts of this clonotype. The CDR3 DNA reads as TGTGCCAGCAGCGCCGCTAGCGGGGGGGTGATAGAGACCCAGTACTTC. Encoded protein: CASSAASGGVIETQYF. The rearrangement joins TRBV9 to TRBJ2-5, with 12 bases aligning to TRBD2. V was clipped by 3 bases and J by 4 bases; unmatched bases: 7. The germline V gene has CDR1 SGDLS and CDR2 YYNGEE. The CDR3 has 16 residues.

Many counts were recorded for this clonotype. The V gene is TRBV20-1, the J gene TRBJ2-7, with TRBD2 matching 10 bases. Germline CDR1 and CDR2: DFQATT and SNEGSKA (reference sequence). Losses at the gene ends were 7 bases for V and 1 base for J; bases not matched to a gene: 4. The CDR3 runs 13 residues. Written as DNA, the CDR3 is TGCAGTGTAAGCGGGAGGGCTTCCTACGAGCAGTACTTC. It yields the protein CSVSGRASYEQYF.

The CDR3 spells CASLFLWGGNYEQYF. The DNA for the CDR3 is TGTGCCAGCCTCTTCCTTTGGGGAGGGAACTACGAGCAGTACTTC. J is TRBJ2-7 and V is TRBV21-1; TRBD2, as called in the table, went unchecked against the DNA. TRBV21-1 represents a pseudogene. This CDR3 spans 15 amino acids.

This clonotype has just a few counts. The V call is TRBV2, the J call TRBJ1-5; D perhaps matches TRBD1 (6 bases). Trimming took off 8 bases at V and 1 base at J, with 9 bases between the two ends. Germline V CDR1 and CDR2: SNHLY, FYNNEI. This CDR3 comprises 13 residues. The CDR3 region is CASQQGSNQPQHF. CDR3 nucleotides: TGTGCCAGCCAACAGGGAAGCAATCAGCCCCAGCATTTT.

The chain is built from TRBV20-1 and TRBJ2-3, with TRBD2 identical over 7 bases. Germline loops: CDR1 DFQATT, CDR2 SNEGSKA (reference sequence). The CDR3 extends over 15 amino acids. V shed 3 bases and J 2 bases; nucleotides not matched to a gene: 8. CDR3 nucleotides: TGCAGTGCTAGGGATAGCGGGTCTGCCACAGATACGCAGTATTTT. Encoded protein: CSARDSGSATDTQYF.

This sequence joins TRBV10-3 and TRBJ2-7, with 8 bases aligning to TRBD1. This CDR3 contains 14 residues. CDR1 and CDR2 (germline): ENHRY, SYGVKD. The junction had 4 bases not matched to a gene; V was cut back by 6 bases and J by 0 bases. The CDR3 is CAISQDRVSYEQYF. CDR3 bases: TGTGCCATCAGCCAGGACAGGGTCTCCTACGAGCAGTACTTC.

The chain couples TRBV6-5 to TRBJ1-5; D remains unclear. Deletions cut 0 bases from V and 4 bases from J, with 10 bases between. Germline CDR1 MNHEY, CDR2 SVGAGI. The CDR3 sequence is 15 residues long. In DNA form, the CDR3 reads TGTGCCAGCAGTTACTCTTACGAAGCTAATCAGCCCCAGCATTTT. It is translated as CASSYSYEANQPQHF.

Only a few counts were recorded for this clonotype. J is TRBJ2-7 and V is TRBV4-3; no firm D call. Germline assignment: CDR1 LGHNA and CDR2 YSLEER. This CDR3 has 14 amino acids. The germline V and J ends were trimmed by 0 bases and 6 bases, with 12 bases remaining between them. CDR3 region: CASSQDRVMGEQYF. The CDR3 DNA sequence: TGCGCCAGCAGCCAAGATCGGGTTATGGGCGAGCAGTACTTC.

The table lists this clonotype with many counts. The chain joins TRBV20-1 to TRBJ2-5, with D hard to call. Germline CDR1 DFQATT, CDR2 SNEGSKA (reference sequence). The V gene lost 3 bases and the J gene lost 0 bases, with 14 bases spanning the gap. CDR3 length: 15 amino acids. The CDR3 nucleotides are TGCAGTGCTAGTTCTGCCTTGAGGTACCAAGAGACCCAGTACTTC. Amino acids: CSASSALRYQETQYF.

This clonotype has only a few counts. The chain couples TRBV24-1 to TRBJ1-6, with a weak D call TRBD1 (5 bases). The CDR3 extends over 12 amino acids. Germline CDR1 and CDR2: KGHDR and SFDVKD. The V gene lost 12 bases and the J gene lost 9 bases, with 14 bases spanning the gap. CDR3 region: CASYLRGSPLHF. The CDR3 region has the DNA TGTGCCTCTTACCTGAGGGGTTCACCCCTCCACTTT.